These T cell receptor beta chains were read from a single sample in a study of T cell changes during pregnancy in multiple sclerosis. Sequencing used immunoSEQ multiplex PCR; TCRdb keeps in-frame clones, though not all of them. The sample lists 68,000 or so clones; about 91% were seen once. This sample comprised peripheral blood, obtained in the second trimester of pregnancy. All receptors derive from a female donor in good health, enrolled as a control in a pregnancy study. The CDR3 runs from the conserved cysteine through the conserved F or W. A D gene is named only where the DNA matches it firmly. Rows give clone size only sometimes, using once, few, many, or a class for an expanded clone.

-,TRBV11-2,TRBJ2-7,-,TGTGCCAGCAGCTTGGGCCTAGCTTCCTACGAGCAGTACTTC,CASSLGLASYEQYF
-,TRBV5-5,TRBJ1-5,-,TGTGCCAGCAGCTCCCGGACAGCGCTCAATCAGCCCCAGCATTTT,CASSSRTALNQPQHF
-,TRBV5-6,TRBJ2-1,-,TGTGCCAGCAGCTTGGCGGGTAGTGAGCAGTTCTTC,CASSLAGSEQFF
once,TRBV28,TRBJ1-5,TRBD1,TGTGCTTCGGGACAGGGAAATAATCAGCCCCAGCATTTT,CASGQGNNQPQHF
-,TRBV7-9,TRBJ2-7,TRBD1,TGTGCCACCCGACAGGGGCCCTCCTACGAGCAGTACTTC,CATRQGPSYEQYF
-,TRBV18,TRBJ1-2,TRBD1,TGTGCCAGCTCTCTGCAGTGGGACAGCCTTAACTATGGCTACACCTTC,CASSLQWDSLNYGYTF
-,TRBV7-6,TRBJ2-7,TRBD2,TGTGCCAGCAGCTTAGTGCGGGAGGGCCGGAACGAGCAGTACTTC,CASSLVREGRNEQYF
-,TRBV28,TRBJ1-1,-,TGTGCCAGCAGCCCCCCCCGGGACATACCGAACACTGAAGCTTTCTTT,CASSPPRDIPNTEAFF
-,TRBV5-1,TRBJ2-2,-,TGCGCCAGCAGCCGGGGAGGCCGGAAGAACACCGGGGAGCTGTTTTTT,CASSRGGRKNTGELFF
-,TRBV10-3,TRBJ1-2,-,TGTGCCATCAGTGAGTCGAGCAGGGATAGAGGCTACACCTTC,CAISESSRDRGYTF
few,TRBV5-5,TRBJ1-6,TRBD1,TGTGCCAGCAGCCTGGGGACAGCGTCCCTCGGACCCCTCCACTTT,CASSLGTASLGPLHF
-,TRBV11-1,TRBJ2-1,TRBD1,TGTGCCAGCAGCGCCGGGACAGGGCCATTGCATGAGCAGTTCTTC,CASSAGTGPLHEQFF
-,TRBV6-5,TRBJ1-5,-,TGTGCCAGCAGTTTACAGCGCAATCAGCCCCAGCATTTT,CASSLQRNQPQHF
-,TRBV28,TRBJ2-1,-,TGTGCCAGCAGAGGTGGCGGGTTGAGCTCCTACAATGAGCAGTTCTTC,CASRGGGLSSYNEQFF
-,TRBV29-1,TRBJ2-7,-,TGCAGCGTTGAGCGAAGGGGGATGGGCGAGCAGTACTTC,CSVERRGMGEQYF
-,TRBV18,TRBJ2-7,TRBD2,TGTGCCAGCTCACCTCGGCCTAGCGGGACCTACGAGCAGTACTTC,CASSPRPSGTYEQYF
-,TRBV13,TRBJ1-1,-,TGTGCCAGCAGCCTCCGACAGGTTATTGAAGCTTTCTTT,CASSLRQVIEAFF
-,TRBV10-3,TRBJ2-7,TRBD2,TGTGCCATCAGTGATCCGGGGGGGACCTACGAGCAGTACTTC,CAISDPGGTYEQYF
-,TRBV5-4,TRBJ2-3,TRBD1,TGTGCCAGCAGCCCCCGGGACAGGGGGGAAGATACGCAGTATTTT,CASSPRDRGEDTQYF
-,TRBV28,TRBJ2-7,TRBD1,TGTGCCAGCAGTTTAGCACCGGGACAGGGGACCTACGAGCAGTACTTC,CASSLAPGQGTYEQYF
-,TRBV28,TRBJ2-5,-,TGTGCCAGCAGTTTATCAATGGCCTACCAAGAGACCCAGTACTTC,CASSLSMAYQETQYF
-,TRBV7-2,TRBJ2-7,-,TGTGCCAGCAGCGAGAACGTCTACGAGCAGTACTTC,CASSENVYEQYF
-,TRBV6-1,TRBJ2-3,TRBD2,TGTGCCAGCATGAGGGACTACCCCACAGATACGCAGTATTTT,CASMRDYPTDTQYF
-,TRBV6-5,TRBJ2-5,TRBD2,TGTGCCAGCAGTTACTCTACGGGGGGGCGGGAGACCCAGTACTTC,CASSYSTGGRETQYF
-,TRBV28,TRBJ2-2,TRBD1,TGTGCCAGTAAACGAGGGACAGCGAACACCGGGGAGCTGTTTTTT,CASKRGTANTGELFF
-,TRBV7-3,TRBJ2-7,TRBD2,TGTGCCAGCAGCCCATGGGGGGGGGACGAGCAGTACTTC,CASSPWGGDEQYF